The 28 T cell receptor beta chains reported below all come from one sample, sequenced in a study of response to subunit inactivated influenza vaccine. In TCRdb, the RT-PCR reads were re-called with MiXCR into one record per CDR3 protein. Of about 780,000 distinct CDR3 sequences listed, roughly 18% are singletons. Sequenced here: PBMCs from blood, sampled roughly 5 days after vaccination. These receptor sequences come from a man over 45 who received an inactivated influenza vaccine.

The rearrangement uses TRBV5-1 and TRBJ2-1, with a tentative D call TRBD2 (5 bases). Trimming took off 0 bases at V and 8 bases at J, with 15 bases between the two ends. This CDR3 has 15 residues. CDR1 and CDR2 (germline): SGHRS, YFSETQ. The CDR3, as DNA: TGCGCCAGCAGCTTGGCCGGGGTTCCTATCGATGAGCAGTTCTTC. Translating gives CASSLAGVPIDEQFF.

In this sample, this clonotype turned up once. The rearrangement uses TRBV7-6 and TRBJ2-3; TRBD1 aligns across 8 bases. With V trimmed by 5 bases and J by 2 bases, 6 bases remained unmatched. Germline CDR1 SGHVS, CDR2 FNYEAQ. The CDR3 extends over 15 amino acids. The CDR3 loop reads CASSRGTGYTDTQYF. CDR3 in DNA: TGTGCCAGCAGCCGGGGGACAGGCTACACAGATACGCAGTATTTT.

The chain is built from TRBV28 and TRBJ2-2; D remains ambiguous. The germline V gene has CDR1 MDHEN and CDR2 SYDVKM. The CDR3 consists of 14 residues. The germline V and J ends were trimmed by 3 bases and 5 bases, with 10 bases remaining between them. Here the CDR3 reads CASSLFGWTGELFF. CDR3 DNA sequence: TGTGCCAGCAGTTTGTTCGGGTGGACCGGGGAGCTGTTTTTT.

This clonotype was counted at least ten times. The chain links TRBV12-3 or TRBV12-4 to TRBJ2-2, with D possibly TRBD1 on 5 matching bases. The CDR3 runs to 15 residues. V lost 7 bases to trimming and J lost 0 bases, with 12 bases between them. CDR3 residues: CASKVSQANTGELFF. In nucleotides, the CDR3 is TGTGCCAGCAAGGTTTCACAGGCGAACACCGGGGAGCTGTTTTTT.

J is TRBJ2-7 and V is TRBV7-2; D ambiguous. This CDR3 region has 15 residues. CDR1 is SGHTA, CDR2 FQGNSA, per germline. The ends were cut back, 1 base at V and 1 base at J, with 11 bases in the middle. Here the CDR3 reads CASSLETHPSYEQYF. In DNA, the CDR3 is TGTGCCAGCAGCTTAGAAACTCACCCATCCTACGAGCAGTACTTC.

On this clonotype itself: At one boundary the junction diverges from the germline segment, which might be a read error. This rearrangement joins TRBV20-1 to TRBJ2-1; possibly TRBD1 for D (5 bases). The CDR3 is 15 amino acids. Germline-derived CDR1 and CDR2 are DFQATT and SNEGSKA (reference sequence). In DNA form, the CDR3 reads TGCAGTGCTAGGGGTCTTTCCAGGGCCTACAATGAGCAGTCCTTC. It yields the protein CSARGLSRAYNEQSF.

The rearrangement joins TRBV5-1 to TRBJ2-2, with D perhaps TRBD2 (5 bases). The germline CDR1 and CDR2 sequences are SGHRS and YFSETQ. This CDR3 region has 15 residues. V was cut by 4 bases and J by 3 bases, with 13 bases left in between. The CDR3 DNA is TGCGCCAGCAGCCCAAGGGTCGGGGACACCGGGGAGCTGTTTTTT. This encodes CASSPRVGDTGELFF.

The chain recombines TRBV7-6 with TRBJ1-1, with unresolved D. The germline CDR1 and CDR2 sequences are SGHVS and FNYEAQ. The CDR3 extends over 15 amino acids. Trimming pared 0 bases from V and 5 bases from J, leaving 13 bases between. DNA for the CDR3: TGTGCCAGCAGCTTAGCGGTGGCAGACTGGACTGAAGCTTTCTTT. Translated, it gives CASSLAVADWTEAFF.

There are a few counts of this clonotype. The chain recombines TRBV12-3 or TRBV12-4 with TRBJ2-7; D perhaps matches TRBD2 (6 bases). CDR3 size: 18 residues. V lost 0 bases, J lost 3 bases, and 21 bases lay in between. The CDR3 loop reads CASSLAISIFGSSYEQYF. CDR3 DNA sequence: TGTGCCAGCAGTTTAGCGATCTCTATCTTCGGGAGTAGCTACGAGCAGTACTTC.

The chain uses TRBV9 and TRBJ1-5; 12 bases match TRBD1. CDR3 size: 17 residues. Germline V CDR1 and CDR2: SGDLS, YYNGEE. For the CDR3, the DNA is TGTGCGAGAGAGACCGGGACGGGACAGGGGGCTGGACAGCCCCAGCATTTT. Its translation is CARETGTGQGAGQPQHF.

J is TRBJ2-1 and V is TRBV12-3 or TRBV12-4; D remains unclear. CDR3 length: 13 residues. Deletions cut 1 base from V and 7 bases from J, with 8 bases between. In DNA, the CDR3 is TGTGCCAGCAGTTTAGGGGGTATGAATGAGCAGTTCTTC. This gives the protein CASSLGGMNEQFF.

Ten or more counts support this clonotype. CDR3 region: CASSGGGSGSWDTQYF. CDR3 nucleotide sequence: TGTGCCAGCAGTGGGGGGGGTAGCGGGAGTTGGGATACGCAGTATTTT. The J gene is TRBJ2-3, the V gene TRBV12-3 or TRBV12-4; 9 positions agree with TRBD2. V shed 5 bases, J shed 6 bases, and the junction held 12 bases outside the gene matches. The CDR3 covers 16 residues.

In its sample, this clonotype was seen many times. This sequence joins TRBV29-1 and TRBJ2-7; 10 bases are a match to TRBD2. Losses at the gene ends were 4 bases for V and 5 bases for J; bases not matched to a gene: 8. The germline V gene has CDR1 SQVTM and CDR2 ANQGSEA. The CDR3 is 14 residues long. CDR3 sequence (DNA): TGCAGCGTTGCAAGGCCTAGCGGGAGCCACGAGCAGTACTTC. This codes for CSVARPSGSHEQYF.

This chain connects TRBV20-1 to TRBJ2-5, with D perhaps matching TRBD2 (6 bases). Germline loops: CDR1 DFQATT, CDR2 SNEGSKA (reference sequence). This CDR3 is built from 15 residues. V lost 3 bases and J 5 bases, leaving 19 bases between the germline ends. This CDR3 reads CSASPSGEWRETQYF. Written as DNA, the CDR3 is TGCAGTGCTAGCCCCTCGGGAGAGTGGAGGGAGACCCAGTACTTC.

The chain couples TRBV28 to TRBJ2-7, with TRBD2 identical over 10 bases. The length of the CDR3 is 18 residues. Germline assignment: CDR1 MDHEN and CDR2 SYDVKM. V lost 0 bases and J lost 2; bases outside the gene matches: 10. DNA for the CDR3: TGTGCCAGCAGTTTATGGACCTCCCTAGCGGGAGAGCCCTACGAGCAGTACTTC. Translated: CASSLWTSLAGEPYEQYF.

This clonotype was observed many times. This chain connects TRBV27 to TRBJ1-5; weak D call: TRBD1 (5 bases). Germline loops: CDR1 MNHEY, CDR2 SMNVEV (reference sequence). The CDR3 extends over 15 amino acids. Deletions cut 6 bases from V and 1 base from J, with 13 bases between. CDR3 protein: CASSPGAGSNQPQHF. In DNA form, the CDR3 reads TGTGCCAGCAGCCCCGGGGCGGGGAGCAATCAGCCCCAGCATTTT.

This clonotype has only a few counts. Its ends do not fully match the called genes, so a read error is possible. The rearrangement links TRBV5-1 to TRBJ2-5; possibly TRBD1 for D (5 bases). This CDR3 is 15 amino acids long. The germline V gene has CDR1 SGHRS and CDR2 YFSETQ. The CDR3: CASSLGQGARETQYF. The CDR3 nucleotides read TGTGCCAGCAGCTTGGGGCAGGGTGCCAGGGAGACCCAGTACTTC.

In this sample, this clonotype turned up many times. The V and J genes are TRBV5-1 and TRBJ1-4, with D tentatively TRBD1 (6 bases). The CDR3 covers 16 residues. Trimming cost V 0 bases and J 7 bases, with 16 bases left between them. CDR1 SGHRS and CDR2 YFSETQ come from the germline V gene. CDR3 region: CASSLAPQGGSEKLFF. As DNA, the CDR3 is TGCGCCAGCAGCTTGGCCCCACAGGGCGGGTCTGAAAAACTGTTTTTT.

V is TRBV2 and J is TRBJ1-4, with D possibly being TRBD1 (5 bases). The CDR3 length is 14 residues. Germline CDR1 SNHLY, CDR2 FYNNEI. V lost 6 bases and J 8 bases, leaving 16 bases between the germline ends. The CDR3 nucleotides are TGTGCCAGCAGGATAACCCTCAGGGCCGAAAAACTGTTTTTT. Translating it yields CASRITLRAEKLFF.

This clonotype was detected many times. The rearrangement uses TRBV5-1 and TRBJ2-3; 7 bases agree with TRBD2. This CDR3 is built from 16 residues. Per germline, CDR1 SGHRS and CDR2 YFSETQ. J was trimmed by 4 bases and V by 4 bases; bases with no gene match: 12. The DNA for the CDR3 is TGCGCCAGCAGCCAACAACCGGCGGGAGCGGCAGATACGCAGTATTTT. This gives the protein CASSQQPAGAADTQYF.

J is TRBJ2-3 and V is TRBV20-1; D is unresolved. The CDR3 runs to 15 residues. The V gene's germline CDR1 is DFQATT and CDR2 SNEGSKA (reference sequence). V gave up 0 bases and J gave up 2 bases, with 12 bases separating them. CDR3 sequence reads: CSARDAASITDTQYF. The CDR3 DNA follows: TGCAGTGCTAGAGATGCGGCAAGTATCACAGATACGCAGTATTTT.

This chain uses TRBV6-2 or TRBV6-3 with TRBJ2-5, with a weak D call TRBD2 (5 bases). Trimming left V 3 bases short and J 7 bases short, with 9 bases between. In germline, CDR1 is MNHEY, CDR2 SVGEGT. The CDR3 runs 12 residues. For the CDR3, the DNA is TGTGCCAGCAGTTATAGACGGGGGACCCAGTACTTC. Its protein is CASSYRRGTQYF.

In DNA, the CDR3 is TGTGCCAGCAGTTACTGGGGGGGAAAATCACCCCTCCACTTT. Its protein is CASSYWGGKSPLHF. V is TRBV6-2 or TRBV6-3 and J is TRBJ1-6; maybe TRBD1 (5 bases). The germline V gene encodes CDR1 MNHEY and CDR2 SVGEGT. Trimming left V 1 base short and J 10 bases short, with 11 bases between. The CDR3 is 14 amino acids.

Many counts were recorded for this clonotype. The rearrangement joins TRBV24-1 to TRBJ2-5; D perhaps matches TRBD1 (6 bases). Germline V gene lookup returns CDR1 KGHDR and CDR2 SFDVKD. V lost 1 base, J lost 0 bases, and 14 bases lay in between. The CDR3 is 17 residues long. The CDR3 coding sequence is TGTGCCACCAGTGATTTCACCTTCGGGACAAACCAAGAGACCCAGTACTTC. Amino acid sequence: CATSDFTFGTNQETQYF.

V and J are TRBV5-6 and TRBJ2-1; D is unclear. The V end was cut by 3 bases, the J end by 8 bases, with 18 bases between. CDR3 size: 15 residues. From germline, CDR1 is SGHDT and CDR2 YYEEEE. The CDR3 coding sequence is TGTGCCAGCAGCTCCCAAAGGGTTAGTTTTGATGAGCAGTTCTTC. Its protein product is CASSSQRVSFDEQFF.

This clonotype showed up just a few times. J is TRBJ1-1 and V is TRBV4-3; D is unclear. From germline, CDR1 is LGHNA and CDR2 YSLEER. Trimming removed 0 bases at V and 3 bases at J, with 14 bases between. This CDR3 comprises 16 residues. For the CDR3, the DNA is TGCGCCAGCAGCCAAGAGGCCGTAGATATGTACACTGAAGCTTTCTTT. This translates into CASSQEAVDMYTEAFF.

The chain uses TRBV7-9 and TRBJ1-5; D ambiguous. This CDR3 has 14 amino acids. Germline assignment: CDR1 SEHNR and CDR2 FQNEAQ (reference sequence). V was clipped by 5 bases and J by 5 bases, with 13 bases between them. In DNA form, the CDR3 reads TGTGCCAGCAGCCCTAGGGAGGGCTATCAGCCCCAGCATTTT. It codes for CASSPREGYQPQHF.

The V and J genes are TRBV5-4 and TRBJ2-1, with 7 bases lining up with TRBD1. Per the germline V gene, CDR1 is SGHNT and CDR2 is YYREEE (reference sequence). The CDR3 is 15 residues long. V lost 0 bases to trimming and J lost 3 bases; unmatched junction nucleotides: 3. CDR3: CASSLAGTDYNEQFF. Written as DNA, the CDR3 is TGTGCCAGCAGCTTGGCCGGGACAGACTACAATGAGCAGTTCTTC.